Below, 21 T cell receptor beta chains from the same sample are listed, as sequenced in a study of blood T cell repertoires in COVID-19. Assay used: immunoSEQ multiplex PCR; TCRdb lists only in-frame clones, some missing. The sample has nearly 350,000 clones, around nine tenths seen once; the top ten hold about 6.7%. Sequencing was performed on peripheral blood. The origin of the receptors is a woman aged 70-85 years with COVID-19, enrolled during active disease.

This chain uses TRBV18 with TRBJ2-6; 9 bases map to TRBD1. The CDR3 totals 15 residues. The junction had 6 bases not matched to a gene; V was cut back by 1 base and J by 11 bases. CDR1 KGHSH and CDR2 LQKENI come from the germline V gene. Here the CDR3 reads CASSPLRQGGDVLTF. CDR3 DNA sequence: TGTGCCAGCTCACCACTCCGACAGGGGGGCGACGTCCTGACTTTC.

The V call is TRBV5-1, the J call TRBJ1-4; 7 nucleotides match TRBD1. Per the germline V gene, CDR1 is SGHRS and CDR2 is YFSETQ. CDR3 length: 14 residues. The junction had 7 bases not matched to a gene; V was cut back by 5 bases and J by 6 bases. CDR3 sequence: CASRLGTVDEKLFF. The CDR3, as DNA: TGCGCCAGCAGACTTGGGACAGTAGATGAAAAACTGTTTTTT.

This chain joins TRBV5-8 and TRBJ2-7; 10 bases agree with TRBD2. The CDR3 consists of 15 residues. The V gene end was trimmed by 1 base and the J gene end by 7 bases; junction bases not matched to a gene: 8. Germline CDR1 and CDR2: SGHTS and YDEGEE. DNA for the CDR3: TGTGCCAGCAGCTTGTTTGGACTAGCGGTGGGTGAGCAGTACTTC. Translated, it gives CASSLFGLAVGEQYF. The full variable domain, its missing parts supplied by reference TRBV5-8 and TRBJ2-7, is EAGVTQSPTHLIKTRGQQATLRCSPISGHTSVYWYQQALGLGLQFLLWYDEGEERNRGNFPPRFSGRQFPNYSSELNVNALELEDSALYLCASSLFGLAVGEQYFGPGTRLTVT.

The chain employs TRBV7-2 and TRBJ2-3; D is perhaps TRBD2 (5 bases). This CDR3 has 14 amino acids. The V gene's germline CDR1 is SGHTA and CDR2 FQGNSA. The germline V and J ends were trimmed by 5 bases and 0 bases, with 9 bases remaining between them. The CDR3: CASSRTYSTDTQYF. The CDR3 coding sequence is TGTGCCAGCAGCAGGACTTATAGCACAGATACGCAGTATTTT.

The chain carries TRBV27 and TRBJ1-5, with D perhaps matching TRBD1 (5 bases). Per the germline V gene, CDR1 is MNHEY and CDR2 is SMNVEV (reference sequence). V lost 5 bases, J lost 4 bases, and 9 bases lay in between. The CDR3 extends over 13 amino acids. The CDR3 spells CASSRAGNQPQHF. The CDR3 DNA reads TGTGCCAGCAGTAGGGCAGGGAATCAGCCCCAGCATTTT.

The chain has TRBV7-3 and TRBJ2-3; TRBD2 matches at 7 bases. V lost 1 base to trimming and J lost 6 bases; unmatched junction nucleotides: 7. Germline lookup yields CDR1 SGHTA and CDR2 FQGTGA. The CDR3 is 15 residues long. The CDR3 nucleotides are TGTGCCAGCAGCTTAATGGGGGGGTCGGACGATACGCAGTATTTT. Its protein is CASSLMGGSDDTQYF. Drawing the rest from reference TRBV7-3 and TRBJ2-3, the complete variable domain is GAGVSQTPSNKVTEKGKYVELRCDPISGHTALYWYRQSLGQGPEFLIYFQGTGAADDSGLPNDRFFAVRPEGSVSTLKIQRTERGDSAVYLCASSLMGGSDDTQYFGPGTRLTVL.

The CDR3 DNA reads as TGCAGCGTTGGGGAGGATGGCTACACCTTC. Protein product: CSVGEDGYTF. V usage is TRBV29-1 and J usage is TRBJ1-2; D not certain. V was shortened by 4 bases and J by 6 bases, with 6 bases between the two germline ends. CDR1 and CDR2 from the germline V gene are SQVTM and ANQGSEA. This CDR3 is 10 amino acids long.

J is TRBJ1-2 and V is TRBV12-3 or TRBV12-4; D possibly corresponds to TRBD1 (6 bases). The CDR3 sequence is 13 residues long. Trimming shortened V by 6 bases and J by 5 bases, and 13 bases separated the two germline ends. CDR3 protein: CASRTDSIYGYTF. The DNA for the CDR3 is TGTGCCAGCAGGACGGACAGTATTTATGGCTACACCTTC.

This rearrangement joins TRBV4-3 to TRBJ1-1; 7 nucleotides line up with TRBD1. In germline, CDR1 is LGHNA, CDR2 YSLEER. The CDR3 runs to 15 residues. The ends lost 1 base at V and 5 bases at J; junction bases unmatched: 7. CDR3 sequence (DNA): TGCGCCAGCAGCCAAGTAACCCAGGGGGAGACTGAAGCTTTCTTT. Translating it yields CASSQVTQGETEAFF.

The chain is built from TRBV27 and TRBJ1-3; 10 bases match TRBD1. This CDR3 contains 14 residues. Germline trimming cut 8 bases from V and 2 bases from J; bases unmatched to any gene: 3. Germline V CDR1 and CDR2: MNHEY, SMNVEV (reference sequence). CDR3 in amino acids: CASQGQGAGNTIYF. The DNA of the CDR3 is TGTGCCAGCCAAGGACAGGGGGCTGGAAACACCATATATTTT.

V and J are TRBV10-3 and TRBJ1-1; D is perhaps TRBD1 (5 bases). CDR1 ENHRY and CDR2 SYGVKD come from the germline V gene. V was pared by 4 bases and J by 4 bases, with 10 bases between. The CDR3 covers 13 residues. The CDR3 spells CAISGQGSTEAFF. DNA of the CDR3: TGTGCCATCAGTGGCCAGGGAAGCACTGAAGCTTTCTTT.

The chain has TRBV28 and TRBJ1-2; D call uncertain. Germline CDR1 MDHEN, CDR2 SYDVKM. The CDR3 is 16 residues long. Trimming took 2 bases from V and 8 from J, leaving 21 bases between them. The chain's CDR3 is CASSLTRGREGLGYTF. CDR3 nucleotide sequence: TGTGCCAGCAGTTTAACGCGGGGTCGGGAAGGATTAGGCTACACCTTC.

V gene TRBV19 combines with J gene TRBJ2-3; 8 bases are shared with TRBD2. Looked up from germline, CDR1 is LNHDA and CDR2 is SQIVND (reference sequence). This CDR3 is 14 amino acids long. V trimming: 11 bases; J trimming: 6 bases; junction bases outside the gene matches: 13. CDR3 nucleotide sequence: TGTGCCCCCGGGGGGCGGGGGGCGGAGGATACGCAGTATTTT. Protein product: CAPGGRGAEDTQYF.

V usage is TRBV6-5 and J usage is TRBJ1-2, with unresolved D. Germline V lookup: CDR1 MNHEY, CDR2 SVGAGI. This CDR3 region has 15 residues. Deletions cut 10 bases from V and 4 bases from J, with 22 bases between. The CDR3 DNA sequence: TGTGCCACTACGATTCCCGGTGGAGGGAGCTATGGCTACACCTTC. Protein product: CATTIPGGGSYGYTF.

This sequence joins TRBV6-6 and TRBJ2-1; D is ambiguous. The CDR3 spans 15 residues. V gave up 7 bases and J gave up 0 bases, with 13 bases separating them. In germline, CDR1 is MNHNY, CDR2 SVGAGI (reference sequence). The CDR3 here is CASIRLQSSYNEQFF. The CDR3 bases are TGTGCCAGCATCCGACTCCAGAGCTCCTACAATGAGCAGTTCTTC.

V and J are TRBV5-4 and TRBJ1-2; D not certain. Trimming took 3 bases from V and 5 from J, leaving 11 bases between them. The CDR3 length is 13 residues. Germline V gives CDR1 SGHNT, CDR2 YYREEE (reference sequence). CDR3 residues: CASSSPGGYGYTF. CDR3 sequence (DNA): TGTGCCAGCAGCTCCCCCGGCGGGTATGGCTACACCTTC. Filled out from reference TRBV5-4 and TRBJ1-2, the complete variable domain reads ETGVTQSPTHLIKTRGQQVTLRCSSQSGHNTVSWYQQALGQGPQFIFQYYREEENGRGNFPPRFSGLQFPNYSSELNVNALELDDSALYLCASSSPGGYGYTFGSGTRLTVV.

The chain joins TRBV7-9 to TRBJ1-2; D might be TRBD1 (6 bases). V was clipped by 5 bases and J by 3 bases, with 13 bases between them. The CDR3 has 14 amino acids. The germline V gene encodes CDR1 SEHNR and CDR2 FQNEAQ (reference sequence). CDR3 nucleotide sequence: TGTGCCAGCAGCCCGGACAGTGTCTACTATGGCTACACCTTC. Protein sequence: CASSPDSVYYGYTF. The full variable domain, with the rest looked up from reference TRBV7-9 and TRBJ1-2, is DTGVSQNPRHKITKRGQNVTFRCDPISEHNRLYWYRQTLGQGPEFLTYFQNEAQLEKSRLLSDRFSAERPKGSFSTLEIQRTEQGDSAMYLCASSPDSVYYGYTFGSGTRLTVV.

The chain has TRBV19 and TRBJ1-4, with D possibly TRBD1 on 5 matching bases. This CDR3 region has 14 residues. The V end was cut by 4 bases, the J end by 8 bases, with 14 bases between. The germline CDR1 and CDR2 sequences are LNHDA and SQIVND (reference sequence). CDR3 protein: CASSTRQIREKLFF. The CDR3 nucleotides read TGTGCCAGTAGTACCAGACAGATTCGCGAAAAACTGTTTTTT.

This clone was detected only once. The gene calls are TRBV19 and TRBJ1-2; no clear D gene. CDR1 is LNHDA and CDR2 is SQIVND in the germline V gene (reference sequence). Trimming took 0 bases from V and 1 from J, leaving 12 bases between them. The CDR3 loop spans 16 amino acids. As DNA, the CDR3 is TGTGCCAGTAGTATAGATTATAACACCATTAACTATGGCTACACCTTC. Protein product: CASSIDYNTINYGYTF. Complete variable domain (other parts from reference TRBV19 and TRBJ1-2): DGGITQSPKYLFRKEGQNVTLSCEQNLNHDAMYWYRQDPGQGLRLIYYSQIVNDFQKGDIAEGYSVSREKKESFPLTVTSAQKNPTAFYLCASSIDYNTINYGYTFGSGTRLTVV.

The chain uses TRBV7-3 and TRBJ1-1, with D possibly being TRBD1 (6 bases). The V gene lost 5 bases and the J gene lost 7 bases, with 20 bases spanning the gap. The V gene's germline CDR1 is SGHTA and CDR2 FQGTGA. This CDR3 comprises 15 residues. CDR3 in DNA: TGTGCCAGCAGCCCCGCGGGGGGGCCTCGTGTTGAAGCTTTCTTT. Residues: CASSPAGGPRVEAFF. The full variable domain, in which reference TRBV7-3 and TRBJ1-1 provide the parts outside the CDR3, is GAGVSQTPSNKVTEKGKYVELRCDPISGHTALYWYRQSLGQGPEFLIYFQGTGAADDSGLPNDRFFAVRPEGSVSTLKIQRTERGDSAVYLCASSPAGGPRVEAFFGQGTRLTVV.

This chain links TRBV6-5 with TRBJ1-2; a weak D match, TRBD1 (5 bases). CDR1 and CDR2 (germline): MNHEY, SVGAGI. The CDR3 runs to 13 residues. Trimming stripped 9 bases from V and 4 bases from J, with 15 bases between. CDR3 coding DNA: TGTGCCAGTGCTCCACAGGCGAGCTATGGCTACACCTTC. Translation gives CASAPQASYGYTF.